This T cell receptor beta chain was found in a study of shared clonotypes between healthy human individuals. As for the study in general: With ages of 18 to 49, the donors were a couple of women and a few men. Overall study findings and caveats: The sharing of about 5% of naive CD4 clonotypes was seen across a handful of donors.

Generated by immunoSEQ multiplex PCR, the TCRdb table keeps only in-frame clones and is missing some. The sample lists over a million clones, 95% to 99% seen once, with around 0.45% in the top ten. Trimming at V came to 3 bases and at J to 6 bases, leaving 7 bases not matched to a gene. This CDR3 has 14 amino acids. Germline CDR1 and CDR2: LNHDA and SQIVND (reference sequence). Concerning this clone itself: Antigen specificity is unknown.

The receptor's source is a man under 40 in good health. Sequenced: naive CD4+ T cells sorted from blood. Subset specified: CD45RA+ positively selected. This chain joins TRBV19 and TRBJ2-7, with 8 nucleotides matching TRBD1. The chain's CDR3 is CASSIDRGISEQYF. In nucleotides, the CDR3 is TGTGCCAGTAGTATTGACAGGGGCATCAGCGAGCAGTACTTC. The variable domain in full, with the rest retrieved from reference TRBV19 and TRBJ2-7, is DGGITQSPKYLFRKEGQNVTLSCEQNLNHDAMYWYRQDPGQGLRLIYYSQIVNDFQKGDIAEGYSVSREKKESFPLTVTSAQKNPTAFYLCASSIDRGISEQYFGPGTRLTVT.